This T cell receptor (beta chain) came from a study of CD8+CD57+ T cells in acquired aplastic anemia. TCR beta VDJ combinations and CDR3 sequences were profiled from genomic DNA. TCRdb redid the calling of the reads with MiXCR, one entry per CDR3 protein. The data show some 120,000 distinct CDR3 sequences, almost 40% seen once. CD8+CD57+ cell expansion had been shown by flow cytometry in patients chosen for sequencing. This clonotype was found many times. The receptor was isolated from a human donor with aplastic anemia. The source material was sorted CD4+, CD8+, or CD8+CD57+ T cells (not recorded which) from PBMCs.

CDR3 nucleotide sequence: TGTGCCAGCAGTCGACTCGGGGGGGGCAATGAGCAGTTCTTC. Its translation: CASSRLGGGNEQFF. The rearrangement joins TRBV9 to TRBJ2-1; 8 bases are a match to TRBD2. Germline loops: CDR1 SGDLS, CDR2 YYNGEE. The CDR3 covers 14 residues. With 5 bases clipped from V and 6 bases from J, the junction kept 7 bases outside the gene matches.